This T cell receptor beta chain was captured in a study of patients and donors after allogeneic stem cell transplantation. TCRdb ran MiXCR on the RT-PCR reads and lists one entry per CDR3 protein. The table shows about 230,000 distinct CDR3 sequences, with approximately 14% occurring only once. This clonotype was detected a few times. CDR3 length: 13 residues. Germline CDR1 ENHRY, CDR2 SYGVKD. The V end lost 5 bases, the J end lost 1 base, and 6 bases lay between the germline ends. This clonotype was obtained from a human donor who was either an allogeneic HSCT recipient or a stem cell or donor lymphocyte infusion donor (not recorded which). It is not recorded whose cells these are; they may come from a transplant donor. The sequenced sample was blood, either unsorted or a sorted T cell fraction (not recorded which). The J gene is TRBJ1-5, the V gene TRBV10-3; TRBD1 is a possible D gene (5 bases). DNA of the CDR3: TGTGCCATCAGTCGGGACAGCAATCAGCCCCAGCATTTT. Encoded protein: CAISRDSNQPQHF.